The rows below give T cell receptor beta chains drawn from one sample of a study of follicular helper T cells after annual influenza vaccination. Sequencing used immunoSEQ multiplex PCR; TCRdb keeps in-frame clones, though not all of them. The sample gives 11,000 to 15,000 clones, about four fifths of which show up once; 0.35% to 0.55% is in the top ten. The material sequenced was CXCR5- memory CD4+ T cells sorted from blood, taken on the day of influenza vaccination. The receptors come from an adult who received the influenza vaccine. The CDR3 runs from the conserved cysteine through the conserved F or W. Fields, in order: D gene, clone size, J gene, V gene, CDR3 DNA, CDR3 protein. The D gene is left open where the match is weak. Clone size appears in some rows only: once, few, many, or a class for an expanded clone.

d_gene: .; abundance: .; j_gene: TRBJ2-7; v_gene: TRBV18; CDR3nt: TGTGCCAGCTCACCAGCCGGCACATACTACGAGCAGTACTTC; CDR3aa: CASSPAGTYYEQYF
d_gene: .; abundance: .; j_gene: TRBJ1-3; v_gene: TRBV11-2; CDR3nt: TGTGCCAGCAGCCTGGTGACGGGGCGAGGAAACACCATATATTTT; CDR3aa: CASSLVTGRGNTIYF
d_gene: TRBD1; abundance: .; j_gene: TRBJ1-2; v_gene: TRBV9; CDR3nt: TGTGCCAGCAGCCTCCGGACAGGGTTTGGCTACACCTTC; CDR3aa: CASSLRTGFGYTF
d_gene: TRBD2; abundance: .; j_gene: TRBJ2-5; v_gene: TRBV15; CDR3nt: TGTGCCACCAGCAGGGAGACTAGCGGGGGGGCCCCGGAGACCCAGTACTTC; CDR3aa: CATSRETSGGAPETQYF
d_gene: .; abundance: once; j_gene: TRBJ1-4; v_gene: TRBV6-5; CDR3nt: TGTGCCAGCAGTTCCTCGGGGAGGGATGAAAAACTGTTTTTT; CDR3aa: CASSSSGRDEKLFF
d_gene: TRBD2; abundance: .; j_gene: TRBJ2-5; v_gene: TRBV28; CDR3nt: TGTGCCAGCAGTTTATGGATGACTAGCGGGCGGATGTACCAAGAGACCCAGTACTTC; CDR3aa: CASSLWMTSGRMYQETQYF
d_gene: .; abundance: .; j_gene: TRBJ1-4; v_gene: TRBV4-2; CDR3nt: TGTGCCAGCAGCCAAGGAGAGCGGGGGGGTAATGAAAAACTGTTTTTT; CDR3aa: CASSQGERGGNEKLFF
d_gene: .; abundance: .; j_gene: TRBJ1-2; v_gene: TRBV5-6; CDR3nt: TGTGCCAGCAGCCCCTTAATCGTGGGCCGGAAAAACTATGGCTACACCTTC; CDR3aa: CASSPLIVGRKNYGYTF
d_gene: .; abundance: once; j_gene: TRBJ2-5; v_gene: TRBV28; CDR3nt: TGTGCCAGCAGTTTGACCGACGCCTACCAAGAGACCCAGTACTTC; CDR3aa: CASSLTDAYQETQYF
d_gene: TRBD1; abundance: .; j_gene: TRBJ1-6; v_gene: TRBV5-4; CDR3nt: TGTGCCAGCAGCTTCCGACAGGGGGCATCAGGTTTCAATTCACCCCTCCACTTT; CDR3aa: CASSFRQGASGFNSPLHF
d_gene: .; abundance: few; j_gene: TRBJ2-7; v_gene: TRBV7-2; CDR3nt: TGTGCCAGCAGCGTCCGACAGGGAGGGTTTACGTCCTACGAGCAGTACTTC; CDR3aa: CASSVRQGGFTSYEQYF
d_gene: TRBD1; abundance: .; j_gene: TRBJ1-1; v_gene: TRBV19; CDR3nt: TGTGCCAGTAGCGACAGGGGACTGTATGAAGCTTTCTTT; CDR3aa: CASSDRGLYEAFF
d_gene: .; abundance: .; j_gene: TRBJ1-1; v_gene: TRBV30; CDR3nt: TGTGCCTGGAGTGAATCCTTGGATGAAGCTTTCTTT; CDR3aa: CAWSESLDEAFF
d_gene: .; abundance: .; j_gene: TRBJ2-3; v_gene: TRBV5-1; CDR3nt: TGCGCCAGCAGCTTGGCCACAGATACGCAGTATTTT; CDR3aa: CASSLATDTQYF
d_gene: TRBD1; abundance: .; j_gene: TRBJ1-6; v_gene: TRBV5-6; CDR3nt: TGTGCCAGCAGCTTACAGGGGGCGACTGATTATCTCCTCCACTTT; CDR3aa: CASSLQGATDYLLHF
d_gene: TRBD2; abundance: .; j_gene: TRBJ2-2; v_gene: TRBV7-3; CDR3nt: TGTGCCAGCAGCCCCGGGACTAGCGGGGTCGGGGAGCTGTTTTTT; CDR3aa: CASSPGTSGVGELFF
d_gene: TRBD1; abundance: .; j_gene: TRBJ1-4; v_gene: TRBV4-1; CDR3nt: TGCGCCAGCAGTCAGAATGACAGGGAGAATGAAAAACTGTTTTTT; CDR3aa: CASSQNDRENEKLFF
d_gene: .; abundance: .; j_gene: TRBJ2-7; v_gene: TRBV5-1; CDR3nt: TGCGCCAGCAGTTCCTCTAGGGATCACCTTCTTAACGAGCAGTACTTC; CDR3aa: CASSSSRDHLLNEQYF